This TCR beta chain was found in a study of blood T cell repertoires in COVID-19. The germline V gene has CDR1 LGHDT and CDR2 YNNKEL (reference sequence). The CDR3 runs to 15 residues. V lost 3 bases to trimming and J lost 5 bases; unmatched junction nucleotides: 9. Only in-frame clones appear in the TCRdb table, and some are missing; sequencing was by immunoSEQ multiplex PCR. The sample comprises about 320,000 clones, roughly 90% of which are singletons, and around 10% rests with the top ten. This TCR came from a woman aged 25 to 39 with COVID-19, enrolled during active disease. The chain links TRBV3-1 (or the pseudogene TRBV3-2) to TRBJ1-1; 7 bases line up with TRBD1. The sequenced sample consisted of peripheral blood. The CDR3 DNA follows: TGTGCCAGCAGCCACTTACGACAGGGAAGGACTGAAGCTTTCTTT. Translation gives CASSHLRQGRTEAFF.